The present T cell receptor beta chain was sequenced within a study of chemoradiotherapy in HPV16-positive cancers. Whole-study context: Candidate HPV-specific T-cell clones and common TCR motifs came from functional assays in a couple of HPV16-positive patients. The study's findings and limits: For HPV16-positive patients, expanding HPV-responsive T cells associated with longer recurrence-free survival. Functional assays defining HPV-specific T cells used only a couple of HPV16-positive patients. During treatment, candidate HPV-specific clones and E7-related motifs expanded in tumor.

This clone appeared a single time. Antigen: not known. Data came from immunoSEQ multiplex PCR; TCRdb stores just in-frame clones and leaves some out. The table has approximately 32,000 clones, 89% seen once. Germline V lookup: CDR1 MNHEY, CDR2 SVGAGI. With 6 bases clipped from V and 7 bases from J, the junction kept 5 bases outside the gene matches. The CDR3 has 14 amino acids. The V gene is TRBV6-5, the J gene TRBJ1-6, with 8 bases lining up with TRBD1. This TCR was sampled from a human donor with HPV-associated anogenital cancer. The sample consisted of blood, taken from a patient who underwent chemoradiotherapy. In DNA form, the CDR3 reads TGTGCCAGCAGGACAGGGGTTAGGAATTCACCCCTCCACTTT. Its protein product is CASRTGVRNSPLHF.